This T cell receptor (beta chain) was identified in a study of siplizumab effects on memory and regulatory T cells. Study observations and caveats: Most proliferating CD4+ or CD8+ clones, roughly 75-95%, had no naive or memory assignment. Just a small share of alloreactive clones was traced back to unstimulated subsets. A major contribution to the alloresponse seemed to be made by naive T cells, which seemed more diverse than memory cells. The Treg-derived share of mappable alloreactive CD4+ clones averaged about 74% with siplizumab and over 25% in controls.

In regard to this clone: Its antigen is still unknown.

Libraries were prepared by immunoSEQ multiplex PCR; TCRdb keeps only in-frame clonotypes and omits some of them. The sample records around 100,000 clones, nearly 95% being singletons. With 2 bases removed from V and 9 bases from J, the gap between germline ends came to 8 bases. Germline assignment: CDR1 MNHNS and CDR2 SASEGT. This CDR3 is built from 12 residues. The chain joins TRBV6-1 to TRBJ2-1; unclear D gene. Sequenced sample: non-Treg CD4+ T cells sorted from blood. This sequence was found in a human donor in good health. Written as DNA, the CDR3 is TGTGCCAGCAGTGAAAACGGTGGTGAGCAGTTCTTC. Encoded protein: CASSENGGEQFF.